Below, 21 T cell receptor beta chains from the same sample are listed, as sequenced in a study of T-cell reconstitution after alpha-beta-depleted transplantation in children (dated by TCRdb to 2016 to 2017). The label giving this sample's treatment or condition can be read as: allogeneic hematopoietic cell transplantation with graft depleted of TCRalphabeta T cells and CD19 B cells. Library preparation was by PCR. Sequenced using an Illumina HiSeq 2500. TCR libraries were prepared with molecular barcoding, using unique molecular identifiers to normalize TCRbeta repertoire quantification. TCRdb itself trimmed the public reads at Q25 with fastp, ran MiXCR and retained productive beta chains. Each CDR3 protein appears once, grouped with its most common genes and DNA. This sample is represented by hundreds of thousands of distinct CDR3 sequences; about 12% of them were singletons. The ten largest clones take up 0.75% to 0.85% of the sample.

Source: PBMCs, taken before TCRalphabeta/CD19-depleted stem cell transplant. The receptor source for this set is a girl aged 2 to 9 with congenital amegakaryocytic thrombocytopenia, due to receive a stem cell transplant.

This clonotype has at least ten counts. This chain connects TRBV12-3 or TRBV12-4 to TRBJ2-1, with D perhaps matching TRBD1 (5 bases). Trimming took 0 bases from V and 9 from J, leaving 9 bases between them. The CDR3 length is 13 residues. The CDR3 region is CASSLAYRGEQFF. In nucleotides, the CDR3 is TGTGCCAGCAGTTTAGCATATAGGGGTGAGCAGTTCTTC.

This clonotype was seen repeatedly, ten times or more. CDR3 in DNA: TGTGCCAGCAGCCGCACCACTGAAGCTTTCTTT. Its translation: CASSRTTEAFF. The chain couples TRBV11-2 to TRBJ1-1; no reliable D call. The germline CDR1 and CDR2 sequences are SGHAT and FQNNGV. V was pared by 5 bases and J by 4 bases, with 5 bases between. The length of the CDR3 is 11 residues. The whole variable domain, remainder taken from reference TRBV11-2 and TRBJ1-1, is EAGVAQSPRYKIIEKRQSVAFWCNPISGHATLYWYQQILGQGPKLLIQFQNNGVVDDSQLPKDRFSAERLKGVDSTLKIQPAKLEDSAVYLCASSRTTEAFFGQGTRLTVV.

This clonotype has a count of ten or more. This chain joins TRBV5-1 and TRBJ2-7; TRBD2 agrees at 9 bases. This CDR3 spans 13 amino acids. Looked up from germline, CDR1 is SGHRS and CDR2 is YFSETQ. The trim removed 4 bases at V and 7 bases at J, leaving 6 bases unmatched. CDR3 in DNA: TGCGCCAGCAGCCTCTTGGCGGGAGGGGAGCAGTACTTC. The encoded protein is CASSLLAGGEQYF. Using reference TRBV5-1 and TRBJ2-7 for the parts outside the CDR3, the full variable domain is KAGVTQTPRYLIKTRGQQVTLSCSPISGHRSVSWYQQTPGQGLQFLFEYFSETQRNKGNFPGRFSGRQFSNSRSEMNVSTLELGDSALYLCASSLLAGGEQYFGPGTRLTVT.

Ten or more counts support this clonotype. The chain couples TRBV5-6 to TRBJ1-2; D is unclear. V was cut by 4 bases and J by 3 bases, with 16 bases left in between. The CDR3 is 15 amino acids. Looked up from germline, CDR1 is SGHDT and CDR2 is YYEEEE. The CDR3 DNA sequence: TGTGCCAGCAGCCCGGACGCCGGTAATGACTATGGCTACACCTTC. Protein sequence: CASSPDAGNDYGYTF. The whole variable domain, remainder taken from reference TRBV5-6 and TRBJ1-2, is DAGVTQSPTHLIKTRGQQVTLRCSPKSGHDTVSWYQQALGQGPQFIFQYYEEEERQRGNFPDRFSGHQFPNYSSELNVNALLLGDSALYLCASSPDAGNDYGYTFGSGTRLTVV.

In its sample, this clonotype was seen many times. V and J are TRBV20-1 and TRBJ2-3; possibly TRBD2 for D (5 bases). In germline, CDR1 is DFQATT, CDR2 SNEGSKA (reference sequence). Trimming took off 0 bases at V and 5 bases at J, with 15 bases between the two ends. This CDR3 has 15 residues. The CDR3 DNA follows: TGCAGTGCTAGAGATTTTCGGGGTTCGGGAGATACGCAGTATTTT. It specifies CSARDFRGSGDTQYF.

The chain employs TRBV5-1 and TRBJ1-6; D gene uncertain. The CDR3 loop spans 16 amino acids. The germline CDR1 and CDR2 sequences are SGHRS and YFSETQ. V was pared by 2 bases and J by 10 bases, with 19 bases between. The chain's CDR3 is CASSFLGQPNRSPLHF. CDR3 bases: TGCGCCAGCAGCTTCCTAGGGCAGCCGAATCGGTCACCCCTCCACTTT.

This clonotype showed up many times. This chain links TRBV29-1 with TRBJ2-1; 9 positions agree with TRBD2. CDR3 length: 13 amino acids. Trimming cost V 7 bases and J 2 bases; bases outside gene matches: 3. From germline, CDR1 is SQVTM and CDR2 ANQGSEA. The CDR3 DNA sequence: TGCAGCGGTAGCGGGAGAGCCTACAATGAGCAGTTCTTC. This sequence encodes CSGSGRAYNEQFF.

This clonotype showed up many times. The V and J genes are TRBV20-1 and TRBJ2-1; D is perhaps TRBD2 (5 bases). Germline CDR1 DFQATT, CDR2 SNEGSKA (reference sequence). Trimming stripped 0 bases from V and 2 bases from J, with 20 bases between. CDR3 length: 18 amino acids. The CDR3 spells CSARETTTPFFTYNEQFF. The CDR3, as DNA: TGCAGTGCTAGAGAGACGACTACTCCCTTTTTTACCTACAATGAGCAGTTCTTC.

This clonotype has a count of ten or more. This chain uses TRBV5-1 with TRBJ2-7, with a possible D match to TRBD1 (5 bases). The CDR3 has 14 amino acids. V was trimmed by 3 bases and J by 3 bases, leaving 13 bases between them. Germline V gene data show CDR1 as SGHRS and CDR2 as YFSETQ. This chain's CDR3 is CASSWQGEGYEQYF. CDR3 DNA sequence: TGCGCCAGCAGCTGGCAGGGTGAAGGCTACGAGCAGTACTTC.

This clonotype turned up a few times. CDR3 sequence (DNA): TGTGCCAGACGGAGGGGGAATGAGCAGTTCTTC. Residues: CARRRGNEQFF. The gene calls are TRBV28 and TRBJ2-1; D may correspond to TRBD1 or TRBD2 (6 bases each). CDR3 length: 11 residues. Per the germline V gene, CDR1 is MDHEN and CDR2 is SYDVKM. V lost 9 bases to trimming and J lost 7 bases, with 10 bases between them.

This clonotype was detected only a few times. The V call is TRBV20-1, the J call TRBJ1-1; D ambiguous. CDR1 and CDR2 (germline): DFQATT, SNEGSKA (reference sequence). The CDR3 spans 11 residues. Trimming removed 6 bases from V and 5 bases from J, with 10 bases in between. In DNA form, the CDR3 reads TGCAGTGCCGACTTCCTGACTGAAGCTTTCTTT. Its protein product is CSADFLTEAFF.

In this sample, this clonotype turned up a few times. The chain is built from TRBV20-1 and TRBJ2-5; a possible D gene is TRBD1 (6 bases). Germline CDR1 reads DFQATT; CDR2 reads SNEGSKA (reference sequence). V was clipped by 0 bases and J by 3 bases, with 11 bases between them. The CDR3 is 14 amino acids. The CDR3 loop reads CSARDVAGEETQYF. For the CDR3, the DNA is TGCAGTGCTAGAGACGTGGCAGGGGAAGAGACCCAGTACTTC.

This clonotype was counted at least ten times. V gene TRBV20-1 combines with J gene TRBJ2-1, with D unclear. Trimming removed 0 bases at V and 6 bases at J, with 6 bases between. Germline lookup yields CDR1 DFQATT and CDR2 SNEGSKA (reference sequence). This CDR3 is built from 12 residues. CDR3 sequence (DNA): TGCAGTGCTAGAGATATAGGCAATGAGCAGTTCTTC. It encodes CSARDIGNEQFF.

This clonotype was picked up many times. This chain links TRBV7-3 with TRBJ2-7, with D perhaps given as TRBD1 or TRBD2 (5 bases each). The CDR3 sequence is 12 residues long. Germline values: CDR1 SGHTA, CDR2 FQGTGA. Trimming pared 2 bases from V and 6 bases from J, leaving 8 bases between. CDR3 residues: CASSLYGGEQYF. The CDR3 coding sequence is TGTGCCAGCAGCTTATATGGGGGCGAGCAGTACTTC.

This clonotype was seen repeatedly, ten times or more. The chain has TRBV20-1 and TRBJ1-2; D is uncertain. V lost 6 bases and J lost 6, with 11 bases in between. The CDR3 is made up of 11 amino acids. Germline lookup yields CDR1 DFQATT and CDR2 SNEGSKA (reference sequence). As DNA, the CDR3 is TGCAGTGCCAACATCGACCATGGCTACACCTTC. It encodes CSANIDHGYTF.

This clonotype was observed many times. V and J are TRBV12-3 or TRBV12-4 and TRBJ2-1, with D perhaps TRBD2 (5 bases). The CDR3 sequence is 14 residues long. V was shortened by 7 bases and J by 1 base, with 11 bases between the two germline ends. CDR3 residues: CASIRTASYNEQFF. The CDR3 DNA is TGTGCCAGCATTCGGACTGCATCCTACAATGAGCAGTTCTTC.

This clonotype was recorded at least ten times. V is TRBV6-5 and J is TRBJ1-5; possible D gene TRBD1, 5 bases. The CDR3 is made up of 17 amino acids. V lost 0 bases, J lost 0 bases, and 12 bases lay in between. The germline CDR1 and CDR2 sequences are MNHEY and SVGAGI. CDR3 sequence (DNA): TGTGCCAGCAGTTACTCTCGGGCAGGGAATAGCAATCAGCCCCAGCATTTT. This codes for CASSYSRAGNSNQPQHF.

V and J are TRBV10-2 and TRBJ2-1; D is undetermined. Trimming took 8 bases from V and 4 from J, leaving 12 bases between them. Germline-derived CDR1 and CDR2 are WSHSY and SAAADI. This CDR3 comprises 13 residues. The CDR3 bases are TGCGCCAGCGGAGACTGGTTGTACAATGAGCAGTTCTTC. Residues: CASGDWLYNEQFF.

The chain couples TRBV19 to TRBJ2-1, with TRBD2 matching 10 bases. CDR3 length: 18 residues. Germline loops: CDR1 LNHDA, CDR2 SQIVND (reference sequence). The V and J ends lost 1 base and 5 bases, in that order; junction bases with no gene match: 11. CDR3 sequence reads: CASSIVVHSGRPHNEQFF. For the CDR3, the DNA is TGTGCCAGTAGTATAGTCGTCCATAGCGGGAGGCCCCACAATGAGCAGTTCTTC.

V and J are TRBV9 and TRBJ2-1, with D maybe TRBD2 (6 bases). The CDR3 consists of 15 residues. The germline gives CDR1 SGDLS, CDR2 YYNGEE. Trimming pared 0 bases from V and 4 bases from J, leaving 11 bases between. CDR3 amino acids: CASSVGGALYNEQFF. DNA of the CDR3: TGTGCCAGCAGCGTAGGCGGGGCCCTTTACAATGAGCAGTTCTTC.

This clonotype was detected many times. CDR3 region: CASSLRRGSHVNTEAFF. In DNA form, the CDR3 reads TGCGCCAGCAGCTTGAGGAGGGGCTCGCACGTGAACACTGAAGCTTTCTTT. The J gene is TRBJ1-1, the V gene TRBV5-1, with TRBD1 as a possible D gene (5 bases). Per the germline V gene, CDR1 is SGHRS and CDR2 is YFSETQ. V lost 1 base and J 0 bases, leaving 16 bases between the germline ends. CDR3 length equals 17 residues. Filled out from reference TRBV5-1 and TRBJ1-1, the complete variable domain reads KAGVTQTPRYLIKTRGQQVTLSCSPISGHRSVSWYQQTPGQGLQFLFEYFSETQRNKGNFPGRFSGRQFSNSRSEMNVSTLELGDSALYLCASSLRRGSHVNTEAFFGQGTRLTVV.